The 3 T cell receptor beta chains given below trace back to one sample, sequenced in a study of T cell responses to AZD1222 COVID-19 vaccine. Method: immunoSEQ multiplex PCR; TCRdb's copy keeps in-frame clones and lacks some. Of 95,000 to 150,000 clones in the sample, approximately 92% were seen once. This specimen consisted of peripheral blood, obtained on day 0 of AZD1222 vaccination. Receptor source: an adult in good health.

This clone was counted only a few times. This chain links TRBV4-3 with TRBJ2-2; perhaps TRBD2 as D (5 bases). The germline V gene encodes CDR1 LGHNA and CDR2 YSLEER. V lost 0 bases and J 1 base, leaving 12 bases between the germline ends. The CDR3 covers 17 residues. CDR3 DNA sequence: TGCGCCAGCAGCCAAGAGTGGACGGGGATGAACACCGGGGAGCTGTTTTTT. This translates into CASSQEWTGMNTGELFF.

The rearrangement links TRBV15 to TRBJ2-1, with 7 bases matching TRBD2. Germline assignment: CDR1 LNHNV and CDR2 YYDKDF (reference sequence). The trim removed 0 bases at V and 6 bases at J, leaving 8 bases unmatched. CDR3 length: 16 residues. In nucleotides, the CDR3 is TGTGCCACCAGCAGAGAGGCGACTAGCTGGGGCAATGAGCAGTTCTTC. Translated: CATSREATSWGNEQFF.

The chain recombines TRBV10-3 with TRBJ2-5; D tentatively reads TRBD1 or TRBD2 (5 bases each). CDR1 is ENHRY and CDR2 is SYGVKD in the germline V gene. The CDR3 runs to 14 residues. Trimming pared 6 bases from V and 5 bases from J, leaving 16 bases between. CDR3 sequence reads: CAIRPRERDETQYF. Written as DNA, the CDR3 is TGTGCCATCAGGCCAAGAGAGAGGGACGAGACCCAGTACTTC.